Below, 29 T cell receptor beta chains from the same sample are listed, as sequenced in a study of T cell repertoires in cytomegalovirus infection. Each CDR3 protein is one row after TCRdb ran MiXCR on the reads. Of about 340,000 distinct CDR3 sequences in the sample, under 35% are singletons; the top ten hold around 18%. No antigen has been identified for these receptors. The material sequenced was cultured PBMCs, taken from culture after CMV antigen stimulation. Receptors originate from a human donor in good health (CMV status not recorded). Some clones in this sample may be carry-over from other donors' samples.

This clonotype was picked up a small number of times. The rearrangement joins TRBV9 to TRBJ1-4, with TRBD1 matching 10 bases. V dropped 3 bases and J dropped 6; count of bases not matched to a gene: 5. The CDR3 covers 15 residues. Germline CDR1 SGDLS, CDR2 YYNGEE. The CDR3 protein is CASSASGTGDEKLFF. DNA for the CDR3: TGTGCCAGCAGCGCCTCCGGGACAGGGGATGAAAAACTGTTTTTT. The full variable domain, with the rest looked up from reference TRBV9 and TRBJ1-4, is DSGVTQTPKHLITATGQRVTLRCSPRSGDLSVYWYQQSLDQGLQFLIQYYNGEERAKGNILERFSAQQFPDLHSELNLSSLELGDSALYFCASSASGTGDEKLFFGSGTQLSVL.

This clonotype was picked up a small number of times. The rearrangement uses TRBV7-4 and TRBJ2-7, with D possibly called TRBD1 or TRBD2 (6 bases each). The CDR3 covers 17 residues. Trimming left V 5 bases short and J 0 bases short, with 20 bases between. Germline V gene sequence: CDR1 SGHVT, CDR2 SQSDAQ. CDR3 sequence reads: CASSPKGVGGASYEQYF. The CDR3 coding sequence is TGTGCCAGCAGCCCAAAGGGGGTTGGAGGGGCCTCCTACGAGCAGTACTTC.

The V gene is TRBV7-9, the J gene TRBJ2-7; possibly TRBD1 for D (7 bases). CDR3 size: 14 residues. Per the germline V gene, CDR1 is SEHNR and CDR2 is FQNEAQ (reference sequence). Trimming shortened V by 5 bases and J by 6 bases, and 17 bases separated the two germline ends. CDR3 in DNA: TGTGCCAGCAGCCTTATGGGGACAGCGGGCGAGCAGTACTTC. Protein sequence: CASSLMGTAGEQYF.

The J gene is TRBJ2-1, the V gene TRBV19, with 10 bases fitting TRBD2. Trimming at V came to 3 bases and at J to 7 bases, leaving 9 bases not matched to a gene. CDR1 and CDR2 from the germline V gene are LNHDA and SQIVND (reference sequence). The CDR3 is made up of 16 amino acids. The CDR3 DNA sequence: TGTGCCAGTAGTATTCCTAGGACTAGCGGCCTAAATGAGCAGTTCTTC. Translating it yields CASSIPRTSGLNEQFF. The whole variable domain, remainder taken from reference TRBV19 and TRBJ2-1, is DGGITQSPKYLFRKEGQNVTLSCEQNLNHDAMYWYRQDPGQGLRLIYYSQIVNDFQKGDIAEGYSVSREKKESFPLTVTSAQKNPTAFYLCASSIPRTSGLNEQFFGPGTRLTVL.

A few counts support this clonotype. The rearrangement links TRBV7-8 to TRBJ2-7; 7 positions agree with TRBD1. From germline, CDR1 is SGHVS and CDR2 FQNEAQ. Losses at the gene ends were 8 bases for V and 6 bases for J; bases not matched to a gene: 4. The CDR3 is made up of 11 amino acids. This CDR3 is CASHQGVEQYF. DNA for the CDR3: TGTGCCAGCCACCAGGGGGTCGAGCAGTACTTC. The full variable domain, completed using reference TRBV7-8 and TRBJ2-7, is GAGVSQSPRYKVAKRGQDVALRCDPISGHVSLFWYQQALGQGPEFLTYFQNEAQLDKSGLPSDRFFAERPEGSVSTLKIQRTQQEDSAVYLCASHQGVEQYFGPGTRLTVT.

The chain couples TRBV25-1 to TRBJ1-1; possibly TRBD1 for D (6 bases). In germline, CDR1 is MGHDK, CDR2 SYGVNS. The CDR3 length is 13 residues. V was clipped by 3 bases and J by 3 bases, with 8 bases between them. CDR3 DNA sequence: TGTGCCAGCAGTGACGCAGGGGACACTGAAGCTTTCTTT. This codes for CASSDAGDTEAFF.

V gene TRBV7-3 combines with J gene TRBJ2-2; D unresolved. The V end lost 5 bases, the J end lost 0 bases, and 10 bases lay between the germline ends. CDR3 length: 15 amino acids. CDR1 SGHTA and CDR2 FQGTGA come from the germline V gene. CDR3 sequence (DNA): TGTGCCAGCAGCCAAAGCCCTGCGAACACCGGGGAGCTGTTTTTT. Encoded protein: CASSQSPANTGELFF.

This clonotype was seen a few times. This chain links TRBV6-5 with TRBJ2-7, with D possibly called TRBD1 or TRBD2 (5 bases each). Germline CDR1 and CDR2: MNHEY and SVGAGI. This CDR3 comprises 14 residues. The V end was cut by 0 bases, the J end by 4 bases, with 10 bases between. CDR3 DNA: TGTGCCAGCAGTTACTCCGGGGCACGATACGAGCAGTACTTC. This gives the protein CASSYSGARYEQYF.

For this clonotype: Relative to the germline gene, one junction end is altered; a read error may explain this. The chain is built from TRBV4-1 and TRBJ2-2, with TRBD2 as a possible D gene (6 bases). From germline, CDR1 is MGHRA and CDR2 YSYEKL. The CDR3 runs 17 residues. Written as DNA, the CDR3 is TGTGCCAGCAGCCGGGGCGAGACGGGGAGGTGGACCGGGGAGCTGTTTTTT. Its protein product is CASSRGETGRWTGELFF.

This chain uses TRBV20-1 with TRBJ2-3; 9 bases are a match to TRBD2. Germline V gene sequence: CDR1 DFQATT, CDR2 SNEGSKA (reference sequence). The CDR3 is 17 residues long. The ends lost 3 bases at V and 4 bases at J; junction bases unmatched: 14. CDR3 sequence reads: CSASLGGGASYPDTQYF. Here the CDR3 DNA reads TGCAGTGCTAGTCTAGGCGGGGGGGCTAGTTATCCAGATACGCAGTATTTT.

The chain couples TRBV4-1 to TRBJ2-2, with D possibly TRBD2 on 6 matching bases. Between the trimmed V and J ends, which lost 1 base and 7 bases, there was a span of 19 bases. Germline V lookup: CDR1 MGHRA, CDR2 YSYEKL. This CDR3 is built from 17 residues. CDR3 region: CASSQGLASRRSGELFF. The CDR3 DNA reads TGCGCCAGCAGCCAAGGCCTAGCGTCCCGAAGGAGCGGGGAGCTGTTTTTT.

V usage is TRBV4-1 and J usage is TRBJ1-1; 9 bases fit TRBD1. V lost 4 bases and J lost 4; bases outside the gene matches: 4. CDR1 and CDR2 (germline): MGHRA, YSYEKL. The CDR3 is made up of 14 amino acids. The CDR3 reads CASSLGQGVTEAFF. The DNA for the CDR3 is TGCGCCAGCAGCCTGGGACAGGGAGTCACTGAAGCTTTCTTT.

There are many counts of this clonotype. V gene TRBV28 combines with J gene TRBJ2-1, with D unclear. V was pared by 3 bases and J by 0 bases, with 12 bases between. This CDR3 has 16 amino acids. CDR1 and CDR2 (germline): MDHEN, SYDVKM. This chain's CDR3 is CASSFTSYYSYNEQFF. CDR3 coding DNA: TGTGCCAGCAGTTTTACGTCCTACTACTCCTACAATGAGCAGTTCTTC.

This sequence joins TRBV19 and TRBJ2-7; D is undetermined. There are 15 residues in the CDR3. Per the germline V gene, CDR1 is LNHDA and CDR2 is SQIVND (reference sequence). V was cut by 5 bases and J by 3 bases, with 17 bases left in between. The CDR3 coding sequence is TGTGCCAGTAGTGGCGGCTCCGGGCAGATCTACGAGCAGTACTTC. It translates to CASSGGSGQIYEQYF.

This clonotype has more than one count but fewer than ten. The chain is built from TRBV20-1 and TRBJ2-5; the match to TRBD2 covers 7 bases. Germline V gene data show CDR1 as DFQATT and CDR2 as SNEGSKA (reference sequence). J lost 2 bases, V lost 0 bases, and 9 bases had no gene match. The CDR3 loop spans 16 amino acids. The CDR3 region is CSAREVLAEFQETQYF. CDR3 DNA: TGCAGTGCTAGAGAGGTGCTAGCGGAGTTTCAAGAGACCCAGTACTTC.

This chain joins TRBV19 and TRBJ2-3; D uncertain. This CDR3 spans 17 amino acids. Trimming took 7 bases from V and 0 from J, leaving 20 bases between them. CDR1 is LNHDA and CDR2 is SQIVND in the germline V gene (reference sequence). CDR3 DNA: TGTGCCAGTACCAAACGACGGATGGCCCCAAGCACAGATACGCAGTATTTT. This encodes CASTKRRMAPSTDTQYF.

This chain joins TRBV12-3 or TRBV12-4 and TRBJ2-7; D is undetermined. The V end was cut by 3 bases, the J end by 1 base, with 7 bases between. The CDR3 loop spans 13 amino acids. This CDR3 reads CASSFRPSYEQYF. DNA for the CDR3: TGTGCCAGCAGTTTCAGGCCTTCCTACGAGCAGTACTTC.

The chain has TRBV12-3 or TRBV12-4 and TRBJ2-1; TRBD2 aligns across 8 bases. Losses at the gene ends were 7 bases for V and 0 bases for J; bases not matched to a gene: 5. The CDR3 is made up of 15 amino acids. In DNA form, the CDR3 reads TGTGCCAGCACTATGGCGGGGGGCTCCTACAATGAGCAGTTCTTC. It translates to CASTMAGGSYNEQFF.

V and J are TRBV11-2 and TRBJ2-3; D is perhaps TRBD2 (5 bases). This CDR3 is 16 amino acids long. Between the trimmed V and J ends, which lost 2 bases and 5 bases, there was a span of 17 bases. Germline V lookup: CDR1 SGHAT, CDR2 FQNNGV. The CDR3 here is CASSLRRAPIRDTQYF. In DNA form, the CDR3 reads TGTGCCAGCAGCTTAAGGCGGGCGCCTATCAGAGATACGCAGTATTTT.

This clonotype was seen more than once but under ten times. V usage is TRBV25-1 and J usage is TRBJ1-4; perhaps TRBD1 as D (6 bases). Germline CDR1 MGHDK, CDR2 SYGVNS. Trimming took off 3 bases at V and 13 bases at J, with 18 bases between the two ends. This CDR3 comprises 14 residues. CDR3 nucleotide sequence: TGTGCCAGCAGTGATACACCGGACAGTTCTATACTGTTTTTT. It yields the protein CASSDTPDSSILFF.

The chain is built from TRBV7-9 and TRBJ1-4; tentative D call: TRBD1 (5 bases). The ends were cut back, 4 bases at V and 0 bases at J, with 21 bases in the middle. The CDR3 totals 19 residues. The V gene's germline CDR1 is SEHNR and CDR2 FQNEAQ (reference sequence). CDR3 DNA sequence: TGTGCCAGCAGCTCAAAGAGGGGATCCCCAGGCGCAACTAATGAAAAACTGTTTTTT. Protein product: CASSSKRGSPGATNEKLFF.

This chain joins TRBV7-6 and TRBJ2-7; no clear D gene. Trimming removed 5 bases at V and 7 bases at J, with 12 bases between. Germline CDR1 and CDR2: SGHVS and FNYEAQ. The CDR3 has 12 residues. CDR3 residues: CASSPLSGEQYF. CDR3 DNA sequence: TGTGCCAGCAGCCCCTTATCCGGGGAGCAGTACTTC.

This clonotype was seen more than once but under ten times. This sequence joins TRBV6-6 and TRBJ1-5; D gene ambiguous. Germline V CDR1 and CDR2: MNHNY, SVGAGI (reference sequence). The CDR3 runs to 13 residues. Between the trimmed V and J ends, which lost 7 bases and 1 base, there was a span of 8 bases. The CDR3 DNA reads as TGTGCCAGCACAGAGGACAGCAATCAGCCCCAGCATTTT. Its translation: CASTEDSNQPQHF.

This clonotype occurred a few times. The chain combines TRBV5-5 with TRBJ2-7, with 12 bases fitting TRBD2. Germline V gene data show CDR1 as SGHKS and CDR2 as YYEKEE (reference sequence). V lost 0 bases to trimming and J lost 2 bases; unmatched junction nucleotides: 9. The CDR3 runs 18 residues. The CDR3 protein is CASSLELAGGPSAYEQYF. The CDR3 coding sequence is TGTGCCAGCAGCTTGGAGCTAGCGGGAGGGCCCTCCGCCTACGAGCAGTACTTC. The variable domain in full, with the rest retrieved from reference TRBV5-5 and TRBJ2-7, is DAGVTQSPTHLIKTRGQQVTLRCSPISGHKSVSWYQQVLGQGPQFIFQYYEKEERGRGNFPDRFSARQFPNYSSELNVNALLLGDSALYLCASSLELAGGPSAYEQYFGPGTRLTVT.

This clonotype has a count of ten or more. The CDR3 spells CASSLGLAGAGTDTQYF. CDR3 DNA sequence: TGTGCCAGCAGCTTAGGTCTAGCGGGAGCAGGCACAGATACGCAGTATTTT. The chain couples TRBV7-9 to TRBJ2-3; 10 positions agree with TRBD2. The V gene's germline CDR1 is SEHNR and CDR2 FQNEAQ (reference sequence). V gave up 1 base and J gave up 1 base; unmatched junction bases: 5. The CDR3 is 17 residues long.

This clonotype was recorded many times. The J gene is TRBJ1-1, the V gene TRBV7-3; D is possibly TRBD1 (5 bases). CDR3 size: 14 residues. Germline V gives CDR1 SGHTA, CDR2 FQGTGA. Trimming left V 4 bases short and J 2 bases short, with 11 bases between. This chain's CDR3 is CASSSRGSNTEAFF. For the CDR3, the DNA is TGTGCCAGCAGCTCCCGGGGGTCAAACACTGAAGCTTTCTTT.

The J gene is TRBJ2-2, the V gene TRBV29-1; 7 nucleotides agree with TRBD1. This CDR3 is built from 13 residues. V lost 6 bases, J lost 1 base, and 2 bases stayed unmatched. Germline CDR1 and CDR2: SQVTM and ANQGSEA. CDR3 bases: TGCAGCGTGGGACAGCTGAACACCGGGGAGCTGTTTTTT. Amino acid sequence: CSVGQLNTGELFF.

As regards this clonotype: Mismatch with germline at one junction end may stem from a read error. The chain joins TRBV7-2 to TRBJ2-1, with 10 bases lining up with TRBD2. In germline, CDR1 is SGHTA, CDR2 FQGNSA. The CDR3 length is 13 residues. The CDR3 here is CASSLEALAGAVF. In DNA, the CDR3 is TGTGCCAGCAGCTTAGAAGCCCTAGCGGGGGCGGTCTTC.

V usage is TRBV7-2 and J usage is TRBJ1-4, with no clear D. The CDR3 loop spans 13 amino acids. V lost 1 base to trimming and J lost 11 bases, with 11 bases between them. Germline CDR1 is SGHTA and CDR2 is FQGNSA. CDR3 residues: CASSLGQLEKLFF. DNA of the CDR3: TGTGCCAGCAGCTTAGGGCAGCTGGAGAAACTGTTTTTT.